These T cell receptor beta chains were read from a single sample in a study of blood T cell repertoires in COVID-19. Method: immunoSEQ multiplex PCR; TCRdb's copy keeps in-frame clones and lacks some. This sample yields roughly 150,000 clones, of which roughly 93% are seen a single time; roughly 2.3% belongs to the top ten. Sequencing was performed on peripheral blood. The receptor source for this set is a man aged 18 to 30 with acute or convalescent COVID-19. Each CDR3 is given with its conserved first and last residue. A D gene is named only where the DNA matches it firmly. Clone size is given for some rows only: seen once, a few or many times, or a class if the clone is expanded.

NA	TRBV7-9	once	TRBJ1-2	CASSSVDISQGRYGYTF
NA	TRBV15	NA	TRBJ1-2	CATSRDKPGYGYTF
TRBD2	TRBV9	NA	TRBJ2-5	CASSVGLAGTHQETQYF
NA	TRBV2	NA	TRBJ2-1	CASSASGLASNNEQFF
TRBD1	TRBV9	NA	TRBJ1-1	CASSAGTGGTEAFF
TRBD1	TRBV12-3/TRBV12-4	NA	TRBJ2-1	CASSLTVTGEQFF
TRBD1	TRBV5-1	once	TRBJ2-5	CASSWDRAKETQYF
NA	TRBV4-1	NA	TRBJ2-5	CASSQGAGNQETQYF
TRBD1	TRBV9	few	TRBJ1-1	CASSPRDRGYMNTEAFF
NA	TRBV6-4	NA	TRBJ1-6	CASSEGSSYNSPLHF
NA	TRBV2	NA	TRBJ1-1	CASSEGRVRYTEAFF
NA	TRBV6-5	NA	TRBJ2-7	CASSGGGELYEQYF
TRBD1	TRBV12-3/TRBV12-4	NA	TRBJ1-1	CASTLTGSTEAFF
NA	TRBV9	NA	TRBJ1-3	CASSPDISGNTIYF
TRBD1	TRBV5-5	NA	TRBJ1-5	CASSFGQDQPQHF
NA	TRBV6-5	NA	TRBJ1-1	CASSFGAGLNTEAFF
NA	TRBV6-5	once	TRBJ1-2	CASSYSINQGYGYTF
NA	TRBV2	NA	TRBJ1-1	CASSGGPNTEAFF
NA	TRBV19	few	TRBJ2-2	CATHDWVLGELFF